Below are 21 T cell receptor beta chains sequenced from a single sample in a study of blood T cell repertoires in COVID-19. TCRdb's table, derived via immunoSEQ multiplex PCR, lists solely in-frame clones and lacks some. The repertoire holds some 150,000 clones, with 81% as singletons. Input material: peripheral blood. These receptors originate from a human donor with acute or convalescent COVID-19. The donor label of this sample is uncertain.

J is TRBJ1-6 and V is TRBV10-3; D is possibly TRBD1 (5 bases). V gave up 5 bases and J gave up 0 bases, with 14 bases separating them. This CDR3 region has 17 residues. In germline, CDR1 is ENHRY, CDR2 SYGVKD. The CDR3 DNA sequence: TGTGCCATCAGTTCACAGGTACCCCACTCCTATAATTCACCCCTCCACTTT. Its translation is CAISSQVPHSYNSPLHF.

The chain employs TRBV6-5 and TRBJ1-1, with 7 bases aligning to TRBD1. Germline V CDR1 and CDR2: MNHEY, SVGAGI. This CDR3 is built from 13 residues. Losses at the gene ends were 5 bases for V and 5 bases for J; bases not matched to a gene: 5. CDR3 loop: CASSKGARTEAFF. CDR3 DNA sequence: TGTGCCAGCAGTAAGGGGGCGAGAACTGAAGCTTTCTTT.

This clone showed up just a few times. This chain connects TRBV28 to TRBJ2-1; the match to TRBD2 covers 8 bases. The ends lost 5 bases at V and 7 bases at J; junction bases unmatched: 10. The germline V gene encodes CDR1 MDHEN and CDR2 SYDVKM. CDR3 length: 15 residues. The chain's CDR3 is CASSASGGAKNEQFF. The CDR3 DNA reads as TGTGCCAGCAGTGCCTCGGGGGGGGCCAAGAATGAGCAGTTCTTC.

This clone was picked up one time. The chain couples TRBV5-6 to TRBJ1-1; TRBD1 might be the D (5 bases). Trimming pared 4 bases from V and 10 bases from J, leaving 17 bases between. The germline V gene encodes CDR1 SGHDT and CDR2 YYEEEE. CDR3 length: 13 residues. CDR3 coding DNA: TGTGCCAGCAGCCTCCGGACGTTGGGGGGAGCTTTCTTT. Its translation: CASSLRTLGGAFF. Filled out from reference TRBV5-6 and TRBJ1-1, the complete variable domain reads DAGVTQSPTHLIKTRGQQVTLRCSPKSGHDTVSWYQQALGQGPQFIFQYYEEEERQRGNFPDRFSGHQFPNYSSELNVNALLLGDSALYLCASSLRTLGGAFFGQGTRLTVV.

The chain uses TRBV27 and TRBJ1-6, with 9 bases lining up with TRBD1. After removal of 5 bases from V and 8 bases from J, the junction contained 7 bases not matched to a gene. From germline, CDR1 is MNHEY and CDR2 SMNVEV (reference sequence). The CDR3 runs to 15 residues. The CDR3 bases are TGTGCCAGCAGTAACAGGGGGCGGCTCGATTCACCCCTCCACTTT. This translates into CASSNRGRLDSPLHF.

In this sample, this clone turned up many times. This chain joins TRBV9 and TRBJ2-1; 11 bases agree with TRBD2. Looked up from germline, CDR1 is SGDLS and CDR2 is YYNGEE. The CDR3 loop spans 16 amino acids. V lost 3 bases, J lost 8 bases, and 10 bases stayed unmatched. The CDR3 protein is CASSASGSGGVYEQFF. For the CDR3, the DNA is TGTGCCAGCAGCGCCAGTGGTAGCGGGGGGGTGTATGAGCAGTTCTTC.

This clone is termed large. Distinct nucleotide sequences in the sample also encode this CDR3. The chain recombines TRBV5-1 with TRBJ1-1; 8 nucleotides match TRBD1. Unmatched junction bases numbered 12, after V lost 4 bases and J lost 7 bases. This CDR3 spans 15 amino acids. Germline V gene data show CDR1 as SGHRS and CDR2 as YFSETQ. The CDR3 reads CASSLKGQGASEAFF. Here the CDR3 DNA reads TGCGCCAGCAGCCTAAAAGGTCAGGGGGCCAGTGAAGCTTTCTTT.

This clone turned up a few times. This chain connects TRBV25-1 to TRBJ2-3; possible D gene TRBD2, 5 bases. CDR1 and CDR2 (germline): MGHDK, SYGVNS. CDR3 length equals 14 residues. V was trimmed by 5 bases and J by 0 bases, leaving 9 bases between them. The CDR3 is CASSPRTSTDTQYF. The DNA for the CDR3 is TGTGCCAGCAGTCCCCGGACTAGCACAGATACGCAGTATTTT.

This clone appeared many times. The gene calls are TRBV5-8 and TRBJ2-7; no reliable D call. CDR3 size: 14 residues. V lost 0 bases and J 2 bases, leaving 9 bases between the germline ends. The germline CDR1 and CDR2 sequences are SGHTS and YDEGEE. The CDR3 DNA reads TGTGCCAGCAGCTTGGAATACACACCCTACGAGCAGTACGTC. It translates to CASSLEYTPYEQYV.

This chain joins TRBV5-4 and TRBJ2-2; TRBD1 agrees at 11 bases. The V and J ends lost 2 bases and 5 bases, in that order; junction bases with no gene match: 5. Germline V CDR1 and CDR2: SGHNT, YYREEE (reference sequence). CDR3 length equals 16 residues. Written as DNA, the CDR3 is TGTGCCAGCAGCTTTCCCGGGACAGGGGGGACCGGGGAGCTGTTTTTT. Translating it yields CASSFPGTGGTGELFF.

The CDR3 loop reads CASSFTGVVKTEAFF. CDR3 nucleotide sequence: TGTGCCAGCAGTTTTACAGGGGTTGTAAAAACTGAAGCTTTCTTT. V usage is TRBV6-5 and J usage is TRBJ1-1, with 7 bases that match TRBD1. The CDR3 runs 15 residues. The V gene's germline CDR1 is MNHEY and CDR2 SVGAGI. Germline trimming cut 4 bases from V and 5 bases from J; bases unmatched to any gene: 10.

The CDR3 reads CAWQRRGITEAFF. The CDR3 DNA reads as TGTGCCTGGCAAAGGAGGGGAATCACTGAAGCTTTCTTT. V usage is TRBV30 and J usage is TRBJ1-1; the D gene is possibly TRBD1 (5 bases). The CDR3 runs 13 residues. The ends were cut back, 5 bases at V and 4 bases at J, with 14 bases in the middle. The germline CDR1 and CDR2 sequences are GTSNPN and SVGIG (reference sequence).

This clone has only one observation. This chain connects TRBV2 to TRBJ1-2, with TRBD1 matching 10 bases. The germline gives CDR1 SNHLY, CDR2 FYNNEI. CDR3 length: 14 amino acids. Unmatched junction bases numbered 9, after V lost 9 bases and J lost 5 bases. The chain's CDR3 is CARGKTGGQYGYTF. The CDR3 bases are TGTGCCAGGGGGAAGACAGGGGGCCAATATGGCTACACCTTC.

DNA of the CDR3: TGTGCCAGCAGCCGAGGGCTACAGGGGGCTATCTACGAGCAGTACTTC. Translation gives CASSRGLQGAIYEQYF. The rearrangement joins TRBV3-1 (or the pseudogene TRBV3-2) to TRBJ2-7, with 9 nucleotides matching TRBD1. The germline V gene has CDR1 LGHDT and CDR2 YNNKEL (reference sequence). The trim removed 4 bases at V and 3 bases at J, leaving 10 bases unmatched. The CDR3 contains 16 residues.

The chain is built from TRBV2 and TRBJ2-1; 12 nucleotides align to TRBD2. Per germline, CDR1 SNHLY and CDR2 FYNNEI. The CDR3 loop spans 15 amino acids. V dropped 4 bases and J dropped 2; count of bases not matched to a gene: 0. The CDR3 DNA reads as TGTGCCAGCAGTGCTAGCGGGGGGGCCTACAATGAGCAGTTCTTC. This encodes CASSASGGAYNEQFF.

The chain couples TRBV2 to TRBJ1-2, with 9 bases identical to TRBD1. The ends lost 5 bases at V and 4 bases at J; junction bases unmatched: 5. The CDR3 length is 14 residues. The V gene's germline CDR1 is SNHLY and CDR2 FYNNEI. CDR3 sequence: CASSPGTGSYGYTF. Written as DNA, the CDR3 is TGTGCCAGCAGTCCCGGGACAGGGTCCTATGGCTACACCTTC.

This sequence joins TRBV3-1 (or the pseudogene TRBV3-2) and TRBJ1-1; D ambiguous. From germline, CDR1 is LGHDT and CDR2 YNNKEL (reference sequence). Trimming removed 4 bases at V and 1 base at J, with 10 bases between. The CDR3 consists of 14 residues. CDR3 amino acids: CASSLGGSNTEAFF. CDR3 nucleotide sequence: TGTGCCAGCAGCCTAGGAGGGTCGAACACTGAAGCTTTCTTT.

The chain carries TRBV6-6 and TRBJ2-7; the D gene is possibly TRBD2 (5 bases). The CDR3 totals 13 residues. Trimming took 2 bases from V and 4 from J, leaving 9 bases between them. CDR1 MNHNY and CDR2 SVGAGI come from the germline V gene (reference sequence). The CDR3 loop is CASSYNGEYEQYF. As DNA, the CDR3 is TGTGCCAGCAGTTACAATGGGGAGTACGAGCAGTACTTC.

The chain recombines TRBV11-2 with TRBJ2-3; 8 nucleotides agree with TRBD2. Looked up from germline, CDR1 is SGHAT and CDR2 is FQNNGV. The ends lost 3 bases at V and 3 bases at J; junction bases unmatched: 2. The CDR3 sequence is 14 residues long. Here the CDR3 reads CASSFGGGTDTQYF. CDR3 DNA: TGTGCCAGCAGCTTTGGCGGGGGGACAGATACGCAGTATTTT. Full variable domain (outside the CDR3, taken from reference TRBV11-2 and TRBJ2-3): EAGVAQSPRYKIIEKRQSVAFWCNPISGHATLYWYQQILGQGPKLLIQFQNNGVVDDSQLPKDRFSAERLKGVDSTLKIQPAKLEDSAVYLCASSFGGGTDTQYFGPGTRLTVL.

The chain has TRBV24-1 and TRBJ1-1, with 8 positions matching TRBD1. Germline V gives CDR1 KGHDR, CDR2 SFDVKD. The CDR3 totals 15 residues. The V gene end was trimmed by 7 bases and the J gene end by 5 bases; junction bases not matched to a gene: 11. Here the CDR3 reads CATRNSGTGGTEAFF. The CDR3 DNA sequence: TGTGCCACCAGGAACTCCGGGACAGGTGGTACTGAAGCTTTCTTT.

The V and J genes are TRBV5-1 and TRBJ1-2; D gene uncertain. The CDR3 spans 16 residues. The V end lost 0 bases, the J end lost 1 base, and 13 bases lay between the germline ends. Per the germline V gene, CDR1 is SGHRS and CDR2 is YFSETQ. The CDR3, as DNA: TGCGCCAGCAGCTTGGCCGCGAGCGAGATTAACTATGGCTACACCTTC. The encoded protein is CASSLAASEINYGYTF.